What follows is one T cell receptor beta chain and its context. The record originates from a study of blood T cell repertoires in COVID-19. Study context: Some COVID-19 samples were acute and others convalescent; all came from the United States, Italy and Spain. From T cells, B-cell-depleted T cells, or PBMCs came the material, which was cDNA or gDNA.

The CDR3 totals 13 residues. CDR1 is SGHNT, CDR2 YYREEE, per germline (reference sequence). V lost 4 bases to trimming and J lost 5 bases, with 12 bases between them. Original processing methods: Scientists estimated how many nucleated cells there were by amplifying reference gene primers. TCRdb's table, derived via immunoSEQ multiplex PCR, lists solely in-frame clones and lacks some. V and J calls and clone size are copied from that table; D and trimming were computed from the DNA. The table has about 100,000 clones, around four fifths seen once. The chain carries TRBV5-4 and TRBJ2-5; no clear D gene. This receptor was identified in a man aged 45 to 65 with active or convalescent COVID-19. Sequencing used peripheral blood. CDR3 residues: CASSPERLETQYF. The CDR3 DNA reads TGTGCCAGCAGCCCAGAGAGGCTGGAGACCCAGTACTTC.